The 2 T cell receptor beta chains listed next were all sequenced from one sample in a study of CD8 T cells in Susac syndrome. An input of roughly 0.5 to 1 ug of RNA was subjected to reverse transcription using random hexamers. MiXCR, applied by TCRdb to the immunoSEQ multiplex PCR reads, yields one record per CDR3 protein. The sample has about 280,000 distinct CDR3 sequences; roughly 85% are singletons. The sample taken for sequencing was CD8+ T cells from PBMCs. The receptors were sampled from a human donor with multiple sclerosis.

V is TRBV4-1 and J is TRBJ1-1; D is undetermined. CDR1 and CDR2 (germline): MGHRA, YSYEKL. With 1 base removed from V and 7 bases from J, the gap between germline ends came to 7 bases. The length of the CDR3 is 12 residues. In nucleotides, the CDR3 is TGCGCCAGCAGCCAAGGCGAAGGTGAAGCTTTCTTT. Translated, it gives CASSQGEGEAFF.

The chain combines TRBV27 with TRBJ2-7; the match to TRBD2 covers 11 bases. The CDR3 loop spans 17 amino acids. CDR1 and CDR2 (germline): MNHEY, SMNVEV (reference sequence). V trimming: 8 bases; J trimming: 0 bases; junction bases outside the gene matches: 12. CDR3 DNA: TGTGCCAGCCAATCGACTAGCGGGGTCCCGAGCTCCTACGAGCAGTACTTC. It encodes CASQSTSGVPSSYEQYF.